The rows below give T cell receptor beta chains drawn from one sample of a study of human T cells and chemical hapten exposure. TCRdb re-called the RACE reads with MiXCR, one entry per CDR3 protein. The sample lists 150,000 to 200,000 distinct CDR3 sequences, approximately 14% occurring once. The sequencing used whole blood, collected in connection with sensitization to the hapten diphenylcyclopropenone (DPC). These receptors all stem from a young woman with alopecia areata. Some clones in this sample may be carry-over from other donors' samples. The CDR3 runs from the conserved cysteine through the conserved F or W. A D gene is named only where the DNA matches it firmly. Only part of the rows carry a size: once, few, many, or a class if the clone is expanded.

j_gene | abundance | v_gene | d_gene | CDR3aa | CDR3nt
TRBJ2-7 | few | TRBV29-1 | TRBD1 | CSVARTGSRYEQYF | TGCAGCGTCGCCCGGACAGGGTCTCGCTACGAGCAGTACTTC
TRBJ2-3 | . | TRBV5-1 | . | CASSSGEPPTDTQYF | TGCGCCAGCAGTTCAGGCGAACCTCCCACAGATACGCAGTATTTT
TRBJ1-6 | many | TRBV7-2 | . | CASSSQGRRGALHF | TGTGCCAGCAGCTCTCAGGGGCGGCGGGGGGCCCTCCACTTT
TRBJ1-6 | . | TRBV5-4 | . | CASRIGPGDNSPLHF | TGTGCCAGCAGGATAGGTCCAGGAGATAATTCACCCCTCCACTTT
TRBJ2-7 | many | TRBV10-3 | TRBD1 | CAISSDRAEYEQYF | TGTGCCATCAGTTCGGACAGGGCTGAATACGAGCAGTACTTC
TRBJ2-5 | . | TRBV4-3 | . | CASSQDPAGAQETQYF | TGCGCCAGCAGCCAAGATCCCGCGGGTGCACAAGAGACCCAGTACTTC
TRBJ1-6 | few | TRBV7-8 | . | CASSRDGASPLHF | TGTGCCAGCAGCCGAGATGGGGCCTCACCCCTCCACTTT
TRBJ2-7 | few | TRBV11-2 | TRBD1 | CASSFGTGVSEQYF | TGTGCCAGCAGCTTCGGGACAGGGGTCTCCGAGCAGTACTTC
TRBJ2-1 | few | TRBV20-1 | . | CSARLPGLYNEQFF | TGCAGTGCTAGACTCCCGGGCTTGTACAATGAGCAGTTCTTC
TRBJ1-5 | . | TRBV5-6 | . | CASSLVGPNQPQHF | TGTGCCAGCAGCTTGGTGGGCCCGAATCAGCCCCAGCATTTT
TRBJ2-7 | many | TRBV5-6 | TRBD1 | CASSLGRGPTYEQYF | TGTGCCAGCAGCTTGGGCAGGGGGCCGACCTACGAGCAGTACTTC
TRBJ2-1 | . | TRBV10-3 | TRBD2 | CAIKEREGRNEQFF | TGTGCCATCAAAGAGCGGGAGGGCCGGAATGAGCAGTTCTTC
TRBJ1-4 | . | TRBV18 | TRBD1 | CASSPQTGGSGNEKLFF | TGTGCCAGCTCACCACAGACAGGGGGCTCTGGGAATGAAAAACTGTTTTTT
TRBJ2-1 | many | TRBV7-2 | . | CASSLAVAPEQFF | TGTGCCAGCAGCTTAGCGGTTGCCCCGGAGCAGTTCTTC
TRBJ1-1 | few | TRBV5-4 | . | CASSLGIMNTEAFF | TGTGCCAGCAGCTTGGGAATTATGAACACTGAAGCTTTCTTT
TRBJ2-7 | few | TRBV7-2 | TRBD2 | CASSLDRTSGRSYEQYF | TGTGCCAGCAGCTTAGATCGAACTAGCGGGCGCTCCTACGAGCAGTACTTC
TRBJ2-1 | few | TRBV11-3 | . | CASSSVWGGEQFF | TGTGCCAGCAGCTCCGTGTGGGGCGGTGAGCAGTTCTTC
TRBJ1-1 | few | TRBV28 | . | CASSLPGTEAFF | TGTGCCAGCAGCCTTCCGGGGACTGAAGCTTTCTTT
TRBJ2-1 | many | TRBV29-1 | TRBD2 | CSVTSGGLYNEQFF | TGCAGCGTTACTAGCGGGGGGTTATACAATGAGCAGTTCTTC
TRBJ1-6 | few | TRBV28 | . | CASSSDRSPLHF | TGTGCCAGCAGTTCTGACAGGTCACCCCTCCACTTT
TRBJ2-6 | once | TRBV10-3 | . | CAISEEDTVGWANVLTF | TGTGCCATCAGTGAGGAGGACACGGTTGGGTGGGCCAACGTCCTGACTTTC
TRBJ1-5 | . | TRBV4-1 | TRBD1 | CASSPTGPSNQPQHF | TGCGCCAGCAGCCCGACAGGGCCGAGCAATCAGCCCCAGCATTTT
TRBJ2-7 | . | TRBV29-1 | . | CSVEKGAYEQYF | TGCAGCGTTGAAAAGGGGGCCTACGAGCAGTACTTC
TRBJ2-1 | few | TRBV9 | . | CASSVAGSLQNEQFF | TGTGCCAGCAGCGTAGCGGGGAGCCTACAGAATGAGCAGTTCTTC
TRBJ1-6 | . | TRBV11-3 | . | CASSLQGDSPLHF | TGTGCCAGCAGCTTGCAGGGTGATTCACCCCTCCACTTT
TRBJ2-2 | few | TRBV7-8 | TRBD1 | CASSLGGQGRGELFF | TGTGCCAGCAGCTTAGGGGGACAGGGGAGAGGGGAGCTGTTTTTT
TRBJ2-1 | . | TRBV29-1 | . | CSVDPPSDGSYNEQFF | TGCAGCGTTGACCCCCCCTCCGACGGCTCCTACAATGAGCAGTTCTTC
TRBJ2-3 | many | TRBV10-3 | TRBD2 | CAISRGSSTDTQYF | TGTGCCATCTCTCGCGGGAGTAGCACAGATACGCAGTATTTT
TRBJ1-3 | few | TRBV10-3 | . | CASRSLSGNTIYF | TGTGCCTCGAGGTCTCTCTCTGGAAACACCATATATTTT
TRBJ2-7 | many | TRBV6-2/TRBV6-3 | TRBD2 | CASTLSPYSSGSYEQYF | TGTGCCAGCACCTTGTCACCCTACTCTAGCGGGTCCTACGAGCAGTACTTC
TRBJ2-3 | . | TRBV6-2/TRBV6-3 | . | CASSYWAGRTSTDTQYF | TGTGCCAGCAGTTATTGGGCCGGACGGACTAGCACAGATACGCAGTATTTT
TRBJ2-1 | many | TRBV20-1 | TRBD2 | CSARDASGGGAYNEQFF | TGCAGTGCTAGAGATGCTAGCGGGGGTGGGGCTTACAATGAGCAGTTCTTC
TRBJ2-2 | few | TRBV28 | . | CASSFPGGELFF | TGTGCCAGCAGTTTTCCCGGCGGGGAGCTGTTTTTT
TRBJ2-3 | . | TRBV15 | TRBD1 | CATSFDRGTADTQYF | TGTGCCACCAGCTTTGACAGGGGCACGGCAGATACGCAGTATTTT
TRBJ2-3 | few | TRBV20-1 | . | CSAGPGSGRDTQYF | TGCAGTGCCGGCCCGGGTTCGGGGAGAGATACGCAGTATTTT
TRBJ2-5 | few | TRBV14 | . | CASSQDLDGGQGTQYF | TGTGCCAGCAGCCAAGACCTGGACGGAGGGCAGGGGACCCAGTACTTC
TRBJ1-2 | . | TRBV28 | . | CASSTTGGGNYGYTF | TGTGCCAGCAGCACAACGGGGGGAGGCAACTATGGCTACACCTTC
TRBJ1-4 | . | TRBV2 | . | CASSEVRAPTNEKLFF | TGTGCCAGCAGTGAGGTCAGGGCCCCAACTAATGAAAAACTGTTTTTT
TRBJ1-5 | . | TRBV4-1 | . | CASSQVTVFGNQPQHF | TGCGCCAGCAGCCAAGTCACAGTTTTTGGCAATCAGCCCCAGCATTTT
TRBJ1-6 | few | TRBV3-1 | TRBD1 | CASSPDRINSPLHF | TGTGCCAGCAGCCCGGACAGGATCAATTCACCCCTCCACTTT
TRBJ2-3 | many | TRBV6-2/TRBV6-3 | . | CASRFTDAQYF | TGTGCCAGCAGATTCACAGATGCGCAGTATTTT
TRBJ2-7 | . | TRBV28 | . | CASSSGTHYEQYF | TGTGCCAGCAGCTCCGGGACTCACTACGAGCAGTACTTC
TRBJ1-2 | few | TRBV10-3 | TRBD1 | CAIRDRLGPYGYTF | TGTGCCATCAGGGACAGGTTGGGACCTTATGGCTACACCTTC
TRBJ1-5 | few | TRBV10-3 | TRBD1 | CAISPGQGDGQPQHF | TGTGCCATCAGCCCTGGACAGGGGGATGGTCAGCCCCAGCATTTT
TRBJ1-2 | many | TRBV29-1 | . | CSAWGGVYGYTF | TGCAGCGCATGGGGAGGGGTCTATGGCTACACCTTC
TRBJ2-7 | few | TRBV5-1 | . | CASSLAGQGITYEQYF | TGCGCCAGCAGCTTGGCAGGGCAGGGGATTACCTACGAGCAGTACTTC
TRBJ2-1 | . | TRBV7-9 | . | CASSHYISGFYNEQFF | TGTGCCAGCAGCCACTACATTAGCGGATTCTACAATGAGCAGTTCTTC
TRBJ2-3 | . | TRBV28 | TRBD2 | CASSFLTSGRVDTQYF | TGTGCCAGCAGTTTTCTTACTAGCGGGAGGGTGGATACGCAGTATTTT
TRBJ2-6 | few | TRBV3-1 | . | CASEERAPSGANVLTF | TGTGCCAGCGAGGAGCGGGCCCCCTCTGGGGCCAACGTCCTGACTTTC
TRBJ2-1 | . | TRBV20-1 | . | CSARGDSSYNEQFF | TGCAGTGCTAGGGGTGATAGCTCCTACAATGAGCAGTTCTTC
TRBJ1-3 | many | TRBV21-1 | . | CASSFAVGNTIYF | .